This is a list of T cell receptor beta chains from one sample in a study of beta chain features in type 1 diabetes. Using immunoSEQ multiplex PCR, the repertoire was profiled, and TCRdb retains in-frame clones only, with some absent. The sample shows around 240,000 clones, over 65% of them seen only once. The material sequenced was naive CD4+ T cells from blood. These receptors all stem from a man aged 30 to 39 in good health. The CDR3 runs from the conserved cysteine through the conserved F or W. Fields, in order: clone size, V gene, J gene, D gene, CDR3 DNA, CDR3 protein. The D gene is left open where the match is weak. Size is omitted from some rows. Given values are once, few, many or a class for expanded clones.

abundance: .; v_gene: TRBV18; j_gene: TRBJ1-6; d_gene: TRBD1; CDR3nt: TGTGCCAGCTCACCGGCGACAGGGGTTAATTCACCCCTCCACTTT; CDR3aa: CASSPATGVNSPLHF
abundance: .; v_gene: TRBV27; j_gene: TRBJ2-7; d_gene: .; CDR3nt: TGTGCCAGCAGTTTACAGGGGGGCTACGAGCAGTACTTC; CDR3aa: CASSLQGGYEQYF
abundance: .; v_gene: TRBV7-9; j_gene: TRBJ2-1; d_gene: .; CDR3nt: TGTGCCAGCAGCGGAGAGCTAGCAGAAAGCTACAATGAGCAGTTCTTC; CDR3aa: CASSGELAESYNEQFF
abundance: .; v_gene: TRBV7-2; j_gene: TRBJ2-3; d_gene: TRBD2; CDR3nt: TGTGCCAGCAGCCTCCCCGGGGGGGCAGATACGCAGTATTTT; CDR3aa: CASSLPGGADTQYF
abundance: .; v_gene: TRBV15; j_gene: TRBJ2-3; d_gene: .; CDR3nt: TGTGCCACCAGCAGAGATCTCGGGGTTAGCACAGATACGCAGTATTTT; CDR3aa: CATSRDLGVSTDTQYF
abundance: once; v_gene: TRBV4-3; j_gene: TRBJ2-7; d_gene: TRBD2; CDR3nt: TGCGCCAGCAGCCAAGATAGAAGCGGGAGGGCGGGCGAGCAGTACTTC; CDR3aa: CASSQDRSGRAGEQYF
abundance: .; v_gene: TRBV7-2; j_gene: TRBJ2-3; d_gene: .; CDR3nt: TGTGCCAGCAGCTTCATGCTGGATACGCAGTATTTT; CDR3aa: CASSFMLDTQYF
abundance: few; v_gene: TRBV29-1; j_gene: TRBJ2-3; d_gene: TRBD2; CDR3nt: TGCAGCGTTGATAGGGCTAGCGGGAGGGCCCCGGATTTT; CDR3aa: CSVDRASGRAPDF
abundance: .; v_gene: TRBV20-1; j_gene: TRBJ2-1; d_gene: .; CDR3nt: TGCAGTGTGACTAGTTACAATGAGCAGTTCTTC; CDR3aa: CSVTSYNEQFF
abundance: few; v_gene: TRBV15; j_gene: TRBJ2-5; d_gene: TRBD1; CDR3nt: TGTGCCACCAGCAGAGATATAGGGACAGGGTTCCAAGAGACCCAGTACTTC; CDR3aa: CATSRDIGTGFQETQYF
abundance: .; v_gene: TRBV30; j_gene: TRBJ2-1; d_gene: .; CDR3nt: TGTGCCTGGGGGAACAATGAGCAGTTCTTC; CDR3aa: CAWGNNEQFF
abundance: few; v_gene: TRBV29-1; j_gene: TRBJ2-5; d_gene: TRBD1; CDR3nt: TGCAGCGTTAGACAGGGGGCGCGACAAGAGACCCAGTACTTC; CDR3aa: CSVRQGARQETQYF
abundance: once; v_gene: TRBV11-3; j_gene: TRBJ2-1; d_gene: TRBD1; CDR3nt: TGTGCCAGCAGCCCGAGGCCGGGACAGGGGGCCAATGAGCAGTTCTTC; CDR3aa: CASSPRPGQGANEQFF
abundance: .; v_gene: TRBV29-1; j_gene: TRBJ2-7; d_gene: .; CDR3nt: TGCAGCGCGGGCCGAGTCAACGAGCAGTACTTC; CDR3aa: CSAGRVNEQYF
abundance: .; v_gene: TRBV4-3; j_gene: TRBJ2-1; d_gene: .; CDR3nt: TGCGCCAGCAGCCAAGACGAGGGATTCTCCTCCTACAATGAGCAGTTCTTC; CDR3aa: CASSQDEGFSSYNEQFF
abundance: once; v_gene: TRBV29-1; j_gene: TRBJ2-2; d_gene: .; CDR3nt: TGCAGCGTTTCGTGGGGGAGTGGAACCGGGGAGCTGTTTTTT; CDR3aa: CSVSWGSGTGELFF
abundance: .; v_gene: TRBV7-2; j_gene: TRBJ2-2; d_gene: TRBD2; CDR3nt: TGTGCCAGCACTGTCTTGGGACTAGCGGGCGGCGGGGAGCTGTTTTTT; CDR3aa: CASTVLGLAGGGELFF
abundance: .; v_gene: TRBV29-1; j_gene: TRBJ2-7; d_gene: TRBD2; CDR3nt: TGCAGCGTTGGAGGACTAGCTCCCTACGAGCAGTACTTC; CDR3aa: CSVGGLAPYEQYF
abundance: .; v_gene: TRBV15; j_gene: TRBJ1-2; d_gene: TRBD1; CDR3nt: TGTGCCACCAGCAGAGATCTGGGGACAGGGGGTGGCTACACCTTC; CDR3aa: CATSRDLGTGGGYTF
abundance: .; v_gene: TRBV29-1; j_gene: TRBJ1-1; d_gene: .; CDR3nt: TGCAGCGTTGAAAGCCCGAAGAACACTGAAGCTTTCTTT; CDR3aa: CSVESPKNTEAFF
abundance: few; v_gene: TRBV3-1/TRBV3-2; j_gene: TRBJ2-5; d_gene: .; CDR3nt: TGTGCCAGCGGGGAGACCCAGTACTTC; CDR3aa: CASGETQYF
abundance: once; v_gene: TRBV5-4; j_gene: TRBJ2-2; d_gene: .; CDR3nt: TGTGCCAGCAGATTGAACACCGGGGAGCTGTTTTTT; CDR3aa: CASRLNTGELFF
abundance: .; v_gene: TRBV1; j_gene: TRBJ2-7; d_gene: .; CDR3nt: TGCACCAGCAGCCGGGATAGCGGGATGTACGAGCAGTACTTC; CDR3aa: CTSSRDSGMYEQYF
abundance: .; v_gene: TRBV7-6; j_gene: TRBJ2-5; d_gene: .; CDR3nt: TGTGCCAGCAGCCCGGTAGGCCAAGAGACCCAGTACTTC; CDR3aa: CASSPVGQETQYF
abundance: few; v_gene: TRBV28; j_gene: TRBJ2-7; d_gene: .; CDR3nt: TGTGCCAGCAGTTTAGTGGGCGAGCAGTACTTC; CDR3aa: CASSLVGEQYF
abundance: .; v_gene: TRBV29-1; j_gene: TRBJ1-1; d_gene: TRBD1; CDR3nt: TGCAGCGTTGCCCGACAGGGGACCGCTGAAGCTTTCTTT; CDR3aa: CSVARQGTAEAFF
abundance: .; v_gene: TRBV18; j_gene: TRBJ2-1; d_gene: .; CDR3nt: TGTGCCAGCTCACCCAATGTTATTGAGCAGTTCTTC; CDR3aa: CASSPNVIEQFF
abundance: .; v_gene: TRBV10-3; j_gene: TRBJ2-7; d_gene: TRBD2; CDR3nt: TGTGCCATCAGTGAGTCTAGCGGGACGGCCGGTTCCAAGCAGTACTTC; CDR3aa: CAISESSGTAGSKQYF
abundance: .; v_gene: TRBV30; j_gene: TRBJ2-5; d_gene: .; CDR3nt: TGTGCCTGGAGTGTACTTACAGGACAAGAGACCCAGTACTTC; CDR3aa: CAWSVLTGQETQYF
abundance: .; v_gene: TRBV7-2; j_gene: TRBJ1-5; d_gene: .; CDR3nt: TGTGCCAGCAGCTTAGCACAGGGCTATCAGCCCCAGCATTTT; CDR3aa: CASSLAQGYQPQHF
abundance: few; v_gene: TRBV30; j_gene: TRBJ1-1; d_gene: .; CDR3nt: TGTGCCTGGCAAGGCGGACAGAAATACACTGAAGCTTTCTTT; CDR3aa: CAWQGGQKYTEAFF
abundance: once; v_gene: TRBV2; j_gene: TRBJ2-7; d_gene: .; CDR3nt: TGTGCCAGCAGTGAAGCGCTGGGGCACGAGCAGTACTTC; CDR3aa: CASSEALGHEQYF
abundance: once; v_gene: TRBV29-1; j_gene: TRBJ2-7; d_gene: TRBD1; CDR3nt: TGCAGCGCCGGGACAGGGCCGTCCTACGAGCAGTACTTC; CDR3aa: CSAGTGPSYEQYF
abundance: .; v_gene: TRBV5-4; j_gene: TRBJ2-3; d_gene: TRBD2; CDR3nt: TGTGCCAGCAGCTTGACGGCTAGCGGTGGAGATACGCAGTATTTT; CDR3aa: CASSLTASGGDTQYF
abundance: few; v_gene: TRBV30; j_gene: TRBJ2-3; d_gene: .; CDR3nt: TGTGCCTGGAGTGGCCTTAGCACAGATACGCAGTATTTT; CDR3aa: CAWSGLSTDTQYF
abundance: .; v_gene: TRBV29-1; j_gene: TRBJ2-7; d_gene: .; CDR3nt: TGCAGCGGCGGGAACTACGAGCAGTACTTC; CDR3aa: CSGGNYEQYF
abundance: .; v_gene: TRBV29-1; j_gene: TRBJ1-5; d_gene: .; CDR3nt: TGCAGCGTTGAGGTTCCGGGGAAGGGTCAGCCCCAGCATTTT; CDR3aa: CSVEVPGKGQPQHF
abundance: .; v_gene: TRBV10-3; j_gene: TRBJ2-2; d_gene: .; CDR3nt: TGTGCCACCTCGTCCTCCGGGGGCACCGGGGAGCTGTTTTTT; CDR3aa: CATSSSGGTGELFF
abundance: once; v_gene: TRBV6-5; j_gene: TRBJ2-7; d_gene: .; CDR3nt: TGTGCCAGCAGTTGGACTTCGGGACGGCTCTCCTACGAGCAGTACTTC; CDR3aa: CASSWTSGRLSYEQYF
abundance: few; v_gene: TRBV7-2; j_gene: TRBJ2-7; d_gene: TRBD2; CDR3nt: TGTGCCAGCAGCTTATCCGGGACTAGCGGTCGAGGCGAGCAGTACTTC; CDR3aa: CASSLSGTSGRGEQYF
abundance: .; v_gene: TRBV30; j_gene: TRBJ2-5; d_gene: TRBD1; CDR3nt: TGTGCCTGGGACAGGGAAGGGGTGACCCAGTACTTC; CDR3aa: CAWDREGVTQYF
abundance: few; v_gene: TRBV10-3; j_gene: TRBJ2-5; d_gene: .; CDR3nt: TGTGCCATCACCTCGACGATAGGACTGGAGGGGGAGACCCAGTACTTC; CDR3aa: CAITSTIGLEGETQYF
abundance: .; v_gene: TRBV30; j_gene: TRBJ2-1; d_gene: TRBD2; CDR3nt: TGTGCCTGGACCTTGAGGCTAGCGGGAAACAATGAGCAGTTCTTC; CDR3aa: CAWTLRLAGNNEQFF
abundance: .; v_gene: TRBV11-3; j_gene: TRBJ2-1; d_gene: .; CDR3nt: TGTGCCAGCAGCCCCTATAGGGCTAGTGAGCAGTTCTTC; CDR3aa: CASSPYRASEQFF
abundance: .; v_gene: TRBV5-1; j_gene: TRBJ2-3; d_gene: .; CDR3nt: TGCGCCAGCAGCTCTCCCGACTCCACAGATACGCAGTATTTT; CDR3aa: CASSSPDSTDTQYF
abundance: .; v_gene: TRBV29-1; j_gene: TRBJ2-3; d_gene: .; CDR3nt: TGCAGCGTTGAACTAGGGACAATTACCACAGATACGCAGTATTTT; CDR3aa: CSVELGTITTDTQYF
abundance: once; v_gene: TRBV5-6; j_gene: TRBJ2-3; d_gene: .; CDR3nt: TGTGCCAGCAGCCCACCACGACGAGATACGCAGTATTTT; CDR3aa: CASSPPRRDTQYF
abundance: few; v_gene: TRBV30; j_gene: TRBJ2-7; d_gene: TRBD1; CDR3nt: TGTGCCTGGAGTCCATGGACAGGAGACGAGCAGTACTTC; CDR3aa: CAWSPWTGDEQYF
abundance: .; v_gene: TRBV30; j_gene: TRBJ2-7; d_gene: .; CDR3nt: TGTGCCTGGAGTGTAGGACTGGGTTCCATCTACGAGCAGTACTTC; CDR3aa: CAWSVGLGSIYEQYF